The next 8 T cell receptor beta chains were all read from a single sample in a study of CD4 and CD8 cells across lung adenocarcinoma regions. TCRdb recomputed calls from the PCR reads with MiXCR, one row per CDR3 protein. The sample records 7,400 or so distinct CDR3 sequences, over 40% being singletons. Sequencing was carried out using CD4+ T cells from the margin of a lung tumor. All receptors derive from a male donor with lung adenocarcinoma. The CD4 and CD8 labels of this study may be unreliable.

The gene calls are TRBV9 and TRBJ2-2; 9 bases match TRBD2. V lost 2 bases, J lost 5 bases, and 4 bases stayed unmatched. Germline CDR1 and CDR2: SGDLS and YYNGEE. This CDR3 comprises 15 residues. CDR3 loop: CASSVGTSQTGELFF. The CDR3 DNA reads TGTGCCAGCAGCGTCGGGACTAGCCAAACCGGGGAGCTGTTTTTT. Supplemented by reference TRBV9 and TRBJ2-2, the full variable domain reads DSGVTQTPKHLITATGQRVTLRCSPRSGDLSVYWYQQSLDQGLQFLIQYYNGEERAKGNILERFSAQQFPDLHSELNLSSLELGDSALYFCASSVGTSQTGELFFGEGSRLTVL.

This clonotype is judged medium-sized. V is TRBV6-1 and J is TRBJ1-2, with D hard to call. Germline values: CDR1 MNHNS, CDR2 SASEGT. This CDR3 is built from 12 residues. Trimming removed 5 bases at V and 8 bases at J, with 12 bases between. CDR3 residues: CASSPQVGGYTF. The CDR3 DNA is TGTGCCAGCAGTCCCCAGGTTGGCGGCTACACCTTC.

This clonotype was found a few times. The chain employs TRBV10-3 and TRBJ2-5; TRBD1 matches 7 bases. The J call is in doubt because the DNA end fits TRBJ2-7 better. This CDR3 comprises 17 residues. Per the germline V gene, CDR1 is ENHRY and CDR2 is SYGVKD. The CDR3 nucleotides read TGTGCCATCAGTGAGTCTAATCCGGGACAGAATATATACGAGCAGTACTTC. Residues: CAISESNPGQNIYEQYF.

This clonotype was recorded many times. The chain combines TRBV7-2 with TRBJ2-1; possibly TRBD1 for D (6 bases). CDR3 length: 15 amino acids. Germline V gives CDR1 SGHTA, CDR2 FQGNSA. Trimming cost V 4 bases and J 0 bases, with 10 bases left between them. The CDR3 coding sequence is TGTGCCAGCAGCTCCGACAGGAGCTCCTACAATGAGCAGTTCTTC. This encodes CASSSDRSSYNEQFF.

In this sample, this clonotype turned up a few times. This sequence joins TRBV20-1 and TRBJ2-5, with 10 nucleotides matching TRBD2. Germline trimming cut 0 bases from V and 11 bases from J; bases unmatched to any gene: 15. This CDR3 is built from 16 residues. Germline lookup yields CDR1 DFQATT and CDR2 SNEGSKA (reference sequence). The CDR3: CSARDLASGRTGEQYF. DNA of the CDR3: TGCAGTGCTAGAGATCTCGCTAGCGGGAGAACAGGAGAGCAGTACTTC.

By share of the sample, this clonotype is medium-sized. The chain has TRBV27 and TRBJ2-1, with a tentative D call TRBD2 (5 bases). V gave up 0 bases and J gave up 3 bases, with 12 bases separating them. This CDR3 contains 16 residues. CDR1 is MNHEY and CDR2 is SMNVEV in the germline V gene (reference sequence). This CDR3 is CASSLSSRGNYNEQFF. In DNA, the CDR3 is TGTGCCAGCAGTTTATCATCCCGGGGTAACTACAATGAGCAGTTCTTC.

This clonotype was seen just once. The chain combines TRBV6-1 with TRBJ2-1; D ambiguous. The J call may not be correct, given that the DNA end is closer to TRBJ2-7. The CDR3 covers 15 residues. The germline gives CDR1 MNHNS, CDR2 SASEGT. The CDR3 coding sequence is TGTGCCAGCAGTGAATCGGTCAGTGTGAGTGAATGGCAGTACTTC. Translating gives CASSESVSVSEWQYF.

The J gene is TRBJ2-4, the V gene TRBV5-1; the match to TRBD1 covers 8 bases. This CDR3 is 15 amino acids long. Unmatched junction bases numbered 12, after V lost 0 bases and J lost 13 bases. CDR1 is SGHRS, CDR2 YFSETQ, per germline. Here the CDR3 DNA reads TGCGCCAGCAGCTTGGCCTGGACAGGGAGACTTGAGCAGTACTTC. This sequence encodes CASSLAWTGRLEQYF.